The entry that follows covers one T cell receptor (beta chain) sequence. Through a sample-barcoded 5' primer and a J-beta primer mix, a second PCR was run for roughly 6 to 12 cycles. Each CDR3 protein is one row after TCRdb ran MiXCR on the 5' RACE reads. Of about 2 million distinct CDR3 sequences detected, about 50% appear once; the ten largest clones hold approximately 2%. The sample is drawn from a study of blood T cells in healthy people across ages. This CDR3 region has 15 residues. Trimming took 4 bases from V and 5 from J, leaving 17 bases between them. CDR1 and CDR2 from the germline V gene are LGHNA and YNFKEQ.

J is TRBJ2-5 and V is TRBV4-2, with a weak D call TRBD2 (7 bases). Input material: blood. This clonotype was sampled from a woman aged 40 to 55 in good health. For the CDR3, the DNA is TGTGCCAGCAGCCCAAAGAAGGGGGGGTGGGAGACCCAGTACTTC. Protein sequence: CASSPKKGGWETQYF.